What follows are 22 T cell receptor beta chains derived from one specimen sequenced in a study of blood T cell repertoires in COVID-19. This table comes from immunoSEQ multiplex PCR, and its TCRdb copy is limited to in-frame clones, with some not included. Among under 350,000 clones listed, 86% were seen once. Material: PBMCs or T cells enriched from blood (not recorded which). The source of these receptors is a woman aged 40 to 50 with acute COVID-19.

The V gene is TRBV10-3, the J gene TRBJ1-2; D is undetermined. V lost 3 bases and J lost 4, with 12 bases in between. This CDR3 is built from 14 residues. The germline V gene has CDR1 ENHRY and CDR2 SYGVKD. The CDR3 reads CAISDAGGIYGYTF. DNA of the CDR3: TGTGCCATCAGTGACGCAGGAGGAATCTATGGCTACACCTTC.

The chain combines TRBV9 with TRBJ2-2; 10 nucleotides align to TRBD1. Germline CDR1 SGDLS, CDR2 YYNGEE. V shed 3 bases, J shed 3 bases, and the junction held 2 bases outside the gene matches. CDR3 length: 15 residues. The CDR3 sequence: CASSAGTGDTGELFF. In DNA, the CDR3 is TGTGCCAGCAGCGCGGGGACAGGGGACACCGGGGAGCTGTTTTTT.

J is TRBJ1-3 and V is TRBV28; 8 bases align to TRBD1. The J segment lost 3 bases and the V segment lost 4 bases, leaving 5 bases of the junction unmatched. The CDR3 is 15 amino acids. The germline gives CDR1 MDHEN, CDR2 SYDVKM. The CDR3 region is CASSSRGLIGNTIYF. CDR3 DNA sequence: TGTGCCAGCAGTTCCAGGGGGCTAATTGGAAACACCATATATTTT.

The chain joins TRBV4-3 to TRBJ2-5; 11 bases map to TRBD2. V lost 4 bases to trimming and J lost 5 bases; unmatched junction nucleotides: 15. Germline lookup yields CDR1 LGHNA and CDR2 YSLEER. CDR3 size: 18 residues. The chain's CDR3 is CASSRGTSGYARGETQYF. CDR3 DNA: TGCGCCAGCAGCCGCGGGACTAGCGGCTACGCCAGGGGGGAGACCCAGTACTTC.

The chain combines TRBV14 with TRBJ2-1, with 7 bases lining up with TRBD1. The CDR3 sequence is 21 residues long. V lost 1 base and J lost 5; bases outside the gene matches: 23. Germline V gene lookup returns CDR1 SGHDN and CDR2 FVKESK. CDR3 sequence: CASSQVRVRTGESSGNNEQFF. The CDR3 DNA is TGTGCCAGCAGCCAAGTCAGGGTCAGGACAGGCGAGTCCTCCGGAAACAATGAGCAGTTCTTC.

The chain carries TRBV7-2 and TRBJ1-2; D perhaps matches TRBD1 (6 bases). V lost 5 bases to trimming and J lost 6 bases, with 19 bases between them. This CDR3 region has 15 residues. Germline values: CDR1 SGHTA, CDR2 FQGNSA. The CDR3 loop is CASSPLRTGRDGYTF. The CDR3 nucleotides read TGTGCCAGCAGCCCCCTCCGAACAGGGAGGGATGGCTACACCTTC.

This chain uses TRBV5-1 with TRBJ2-3; 9 positions match TRBD2. CDR1 SGHRS and CDR2 YFSETQ come from the germline V gene. With 0 bases clipped from V and 5 bases from J, the junction kept 7 bases outside the gene matches. This CDR3 region has 16 residues. The CDR3 sequence: CASSLEGGRVGDTQYF. The CDR3 DNA is TGCGCCAGCAGCTTGGAAGGCGGGAGGGTGGGAGATACGCAGTATTTT.

The V call is TRBV27, the J call TRBJ1-6; D not certain. There are 17 residues in the CDR3. Germline CDR1 MNHEY, CDR2 SMNVEV (reference sequence). The V and J ends lost 2 bases and 0 bases respectively, with 11 bases between them. CDR3 sequence: CASSLLAGLSYNSPLHF. The CDR3 DNA sequence: TGTGCCAGCAGTTTACTGGCAGGACTCTCCTATAATTCACCCCTCCACTTT.

Ten or more counts support this clone. V and J are TRBV5-1 and TRBJ2-3; 11 bases align to TRBD2. After removal of 3 bases from V and 2 bases from J, the junction contained 5 bases not matched to a gene. The V gene's germline CDR1 is SGHRS and CDR2 YFSETQ. The CDR3 sequence is 16 residues long. CDR3 residues: CASSSVAGGVTDTQYF. For the CDR3, the DNA is TGCGCCAGCAGCTCCGTAGCGGGAGGGGTCACAGATACGCAGTATTTT.

Here the CDR3 reads CASSFAGTPTYEQYF. The DNA for the CDR3 is TGTGCCAGCAGCTTCGCCGGGACACCAACCTACGAGCAGTACTTC. The chain employs TRBV7-9 and TRBJ2-7, with a weak D call TRBD1 (6 bases). V lost 3 bases, J lost 2 bases, and 14 bases lay in between. The CDR3 runs 15 residues. Germline CDR1 SEHNR, CDR2 FQNEAQ (reference sequence).

J is TRBJ1-2 and V is TRBV29-1; 7 bases map to TRBD1. Germline V lookup: CDR1 SQVTM, CDR2 ANQGSEA. This CDR3 is 16 amino acids long. The trim removed 3 bases at V and 7 bases at J, leaving 17 bases unmatched. The CDR3 is CSVEILNRDRNRGYTF. CDR3 DNA sequence: TGCAGCGTTGAGATCCTTAACCGGGACAGAAATCGTGGCTACACCTTC.

This clone has only one observation. The chain recombines TRBV20-1 with TRBJ2-7, with D tentatively TRBD1 (6 bases). Per the germline V gene, CDR1 is DFQATT and CDR2 is SNEGSKA (reference sequence). CDR3 length: 11 residues. The V gene lost 0 bases and the J gene lost 12 bases, with 12 bases spanning the gap. The CDR3: CSARDYRDRYF. As DNA, the CDR3 is TGCAGTGCTAGAGATTACAGGGACCGGTACTTC.

V usage is TRBV3-1 (or the pseudogene TRBV3-2) and J usage is TRBJ2-1; 9 bases match TRBD2. Germline V gene sequence: CDR1 LGHDT, CDR2 YNNKEL (reference sequence). The V segment lost 4 bases and the J segment 3 bases; nucleotides outside the gene matches: 7. The CDR3 sequence is 16 residues long. The CDR3 DNA sequence: TGTGCCAGCAGCCTCTTAGCGGGAGTACTCTACAATGAGCAGTTCTTC. Amino acids: CASSLLAGVLYNEQFF.

CDR3 protein: CASSVGPERTDTQYF. The CDR3 DNA follows: TGTGCCAGCAGCGTAGGCCCGGAGCGCACAGATACGCAGTATTTT. The chain is built from TRBV9 and TRBJ2-3; D is unresolved. The germline V gene has CDR1 SGDLS and CDR2 YYNGEE. This CDR3 contains 15 residues. Trimming left V 0 bases short and J 1 base short, with 9 bases between.

This clone was observed once. V gene TRBV7-9 combines with J gene TRBJ1-4; no reliable D call. V was cut by 1 base and J by 7 bases, with 7 bases left in between. Germline V lookup: CDR1 SEHNR, CDR2 FQNEAQ (reference sequence). This CDR3 has 13 residues. CDR3 loop: CASSLDSFEKLFF. The CDR3 nucleotides are TGTGCCAGCAGCTTAGATAGTTTTGAAAAACTGTTTTTT.

J is TRBJ1-6 and V is TRBV3-1 (or the pseudogene TRBV3-2), with D unresolved. This CDR3 region has 14 residues. The germline CDR1 and CDR2 sequences are LGHDT and YNNKEL (reference sequence). Trimming left V 4 bases short and J 4 bases short, with 8 bases between. CDR3 in DNA: TGTGCCAGCAGCCGAGGGCCTTATAATTCACCCCTCCACTTT. Translation: CASSRGPYNSPLHF.

The gene calls are TRBV6-2 or TRBV6-3 and TRBJ1-5; D is unclear. Germline CDR1 is MNHEY and CDR2 is SVGEGT. This CDR3 region has 14 residues. The V gene lost 2 bases and the J gene lost 3 bases, with 8 bases spanning the gap. CDR3 in amino acids: CASSYSKSNQPQHF. For the CDR3, the DNA is TGTGCCAGCAGTTACAGCAAGTCCAATCAGCCCCAGCATTTT.

This chain joins TRBV19 and TRBJ1-5, with TRBD1 as a possible D gene (5 bases). The length of the CDR3 is 13 residues. The germline gives CDR1 LNHDA, CDR2 SQIVND (reference sequence). Trimming cost V 5 bases and J 5 bases, with 10 bases left between them. The CDR3 nucleotides are TGTGCCAGTAGTTACGACAGATATCAGCCCCAGCATTTT. Translating it yields CASSYDRYQPQHF.

This clone was seen just once. The CDR3 is CASSPTGDNQPQHF. In DNA, the CDR3 is TGTGCCAGCAGTCCTACCGGTGACAATCAGCCCCAGCATTTT. This chain connects TRBV7-2 to TRBJ1-5; D remains ambiguous. The germline V gene encodes CDR1 SGHTA and CDR2 FQGNSA. The CDR3 extends over 14 amino acids. Trimming removed 6 bases from V and 3 bases from J, with 12 bases in between.

The chain links TRBV6-2 or TRBV6-3 to TRBJ2-7, with TRBD1 matching 7 bases. CDR1 MNHEY and CDR2 SVGEGT come from the germline V gene. The CDR3 totals 14 residues. The ends lost 2 bases at V and 4 bases at J; junction bases unmatched: 5. The CDR3 is CASSYRLTGYEQYF. The DNA for the CDR3 is TGTGCCAGCAGTTACCGCCTGACAGGGTACGAGCAGTACTTC.

The chain employs TRBV19 and TRBJ2-5; TRBD2 is a possible D gene (5 bases). The CDR3 has 13 amino acids. V was trimmed by 3 bases and J by 2 bases, leaving 7 bases between them. Germline V gene data show CDR1 as LNHDA and CDR2 as SQIVND (reference sequence). CDR3 nucleotides: TGTGCCAGTAGTATTAGAGGGCAAGAGACCCAGTACTTC. Encoded protein: CASSIRGQETQYF.

Concerning this clone: Relative to the germline gene, one junction end is altered; a read error may explain this. The V call is TRBV20-1, the J call TRBJ1-1, with a weak D call TRBD1 (6 bases). From germline, CDR1 is DFQATT and CDR2 SNEGSKA (reference sequence). The CDR3 loop spans 9 amino acids. CDR3 loop: CSARVDRSF. In DNA, the CDR3 is TGCAGTGCTAGAGTAGACAGGTCGTTT.